This is a list of T cell receptor beta chains from one sample in a study of metastatic and nonmetastatic thyroid tumors. TCRdb re-called the PCR reads with MiXCR. The table shows around 42,000 clones, with about 10% occurring only once. The sample taken for sequencing was blood. The receptors were gathered from a female donor with papillary thyroid cancer or a benign thyroid nodule (not recorded which). Some clones in this sample may be carry-over from other donors' samples. CDR3s include the opening cysteine and the closing phenylalanine or tryptophan. Fields, in order: clone size, J gene, V gene, D gene, CDR3 protein, CDR3 DNA. D genes are given only for firm matches. Part of the rows lack a size; the others show once, few, many or a class for expanded clones.

abundance: many; j_gene: TRBJ2-7; v_gene: TRBV6-2/TRBV6-3; d_gene: NA; CDR3aa: CASSRTVYEQYF; CDR3nt: TGTGCCAGCAGTCGGACAGTCTACGAGCAGTACTTC
abundance: many; j_gene: TRBJ1-2; v_gene: TRBV28; d_gene: TRBD1; CDR3aa: CASSLSPGQAALYGYTF; CDR3nt: TGTGCCAGCAGTTTATCCCCCGGACAGGCTGCTTTGTATGGCTACACCTTC
abundance: few; j_gene: TRBJ2-3; v_gene: TRBV2; d_gene: TRBD2; CDR3aa: CASSEIAGGMNTQYF; CDR3nt: TGTGCCAGCAGTGAAATAGCGGGAGGGATGAATACGCAGTATTTT
abundance: many; j_gene: TRBJ2-7; v_gene: TRBV4-1; d_gene: TRBD2; CDR3aa: CASSQGPRTSGPYEQYF; CDR3nt: TGCGCCAGCAGCCAAGGTCCAAGGACTAGCGGACCCTACGAGCAGTACTTC
abundance: NA; j_gene: TRBJ2-5; v_gene: TRBV10-3; d_gene: NA; CDR3aa: CAISESGGEKTQYF; CDR3nt: TGTGCCATCAGTGAGTCTGGGGGCGAGAAGACCCAGTACTTC
abundance: many; j_gene: TRBJ2-1; v_gene: TRBV11-1; d_gene: NA; CDR3aa: CASSISSGTGYNEQFF; CDR3nt: TGTGCCAGCAGCATATCCAGCGGGACAGGCTACAATGAGCAGTTCTTC
abundance: many; j_gene: TRBJ1-5; v_gene: TRBV20-1; d_gene: NA; CDR3aa: CRTGQNNQPQHF; CDR3nt: TGCAGAACAGGACAGAACAATCAGCCCCAGCATTTT
abundance: many; j_gene: TRBJ1-2; v_gene: TRBV12-3/TRBV12-4; d_gene: NA; CDR3aa: CASSRGRGANYGYTF; CDR3nt: TGTGCCAGCAGCCGAGGACGGGGGGCCAACTATGGCTACACCTTC
abundance: many; j_gene: TRBJ1-1; v_gene: TRBV28; d_gene: NA; CDR3aa: CAIVGGFGTEAFF; CDR3nt: TGTGCCATCGTAGGTGGTTTTGGCACTGAAGCTTTCTTT
abundance: few; j_gene: TRBJ2-7; v_gene: TRBV10-3; d_gene: NA; CDR3aa: CAISYTDSLGYEQYF; CDR3nt: TGTGCCATCAGCTATACGGACAGCCTCGGTTACGAGCAGTACTTC
abundance: many; j_gene: TRBJ1-5; v_gene: TRBV15; d_gene: NA; CDR3aa: CATSRDLNRVNQPQHF; CDR3nt: TGTGCCACCAGCAGAGATCTAAACAGGGTCAATCAGCCCCAGCATTTT
abundance: many; j_gene: TRBJ2-7; v_gene: TRBV28; d_gene: TRBD1; CDR3aa: CASRVADDRDYEQYF; CDR3nt: TGTGCCAGCAGAGTTGCAGATGACAGGGACTACGAGCAGTACTTC
abundance: many; j_gene: TRBJ2-7; v_gene: TRBV6-1; d_gene: NA; CDR3aa: CASRKIRDKGKEQYF; CDR3nt: TGTGCCAGCAGGAAGATCCGGGATAAAGGGAAGGAGCAGTACTTC
abundance: many; j_gene: TRBJ1-1; v_gene: TRBV5-1; d_gene: NA; CDR3aa: CASSRAGEDTEAFF; CDR3nt: TGCGCCAGCAGCCGGGCAGGGGAGGACACTGAAGCTTTCTTT
abundance: once; j_gene: TRBJ2-5; v_gene: TRBV20-1; d_gene: TRBD2; CDR3aa: CSAPQGLAVRETHYF; CDR3nt: TGCAGTGCCCCACAGGGACTAGCGGTAAGAGAGACCCATTACTTC
abundance: many; j_gene: TRBJ1-1; v_gene: TRBV28; d_gene: NA; CDR3aa: CASSSLENTEAFF; CDR3nt: TGTGCCAGCAGTTCGTTGGAGAACACTGAAGCTTTCTTT
abundance: many; j_gene: TRBJ2-3; v_gene: TRBV24-1; d_gene: TRBD1; CDR3aa: CATTEDRGRSTDTQYF; CDR3nt: TGTGCCACCACCGAGGACAGGGGGCGTAGCACAGATACGCAGTATTTT
abundance: many; j_gene: TRBJ1-1; v_gene: TRBV2; d_gene: NA; CDR3aa: CATALLDRDTEAFF; CDR3nt: TGTGCCACCGCTCTCTTGGACCGGGACACTGAAGCTTTCTTT
abundance: many; j_gene: TRBJ2-5; v_gene: TRBV2; d_gene: TRBD2; CDR3aa: CASSEGGEQTQYF; CDR3nt: TGTGCCAGCAGTGAGGGGGGGGAACAGACCCAGTACTTC
abundance: many; j_gene: TRBJ2-2; v_gene: TRBV20-1; d_gene: TRBD1; CDR3aa: CSARVGTAANTGELFF; CDR3nt: TGCAGTGCTAGGGTAGGGACAGCTGCGAACACCGGGGAGCTGTTTTTT
abundance: NA; j_gene: TRBJ2-2; v_gene: TRBV5-1; d_gene: NA; CDR3aa: CASSLVSFNTGELFF; CDR3nt: TGCGCCAGCAGCTTGGTCAGCTTCAACACCGGGGAGCTGTTTTTT
abundance: few; j_gene: TRBJ2-7; v_gene: TRBV7-9; d_gene: NA; CDR3aa: CASSPTSYEQYF; CDR3nt: TGTGCCAGCAGCCCTACTAGTTACGAGCAGTACTTC
abundance: many; j_gene: TRBJ1-4; v_gene: TRBV9; d_gene: NA; CDR3aa: CASSVDRAAEKLFF; CDR3nt: TGTGCCAGCAGCGTAGACAGGGCGGCTGAAAAACTGTTTTTT
abundance: many; j_gene: TRBJ2-7; v_gene: TRBV6-2/TRBV6-3; d_gene: TRBD2; CDR3aa: CASSYGGLASEQYF; CDR3nt: TGTGCCAGCAGTTATGGTGGACTAGCCAGCGAGCAGTACTTC
abundance: many; j_gene: TRBJ1-2; v_gene: TRBV20-1; d_gene: TRBD1; CDR3aa: CSARDSRAGTEYGYTF; CDR3nt: TGCAGTGCTAGAGATTCCAGAGCCGGGACAGAATATGGCTACACCTTC
abundance: many; j_gene: TRBJ2-3; v_gene: TRBV12-3/TRBV12-4; d_gene: NA; CDR3aa: CASSSSTTQRKYF; CDR3nt: TGTGCCAGCAGTTCATCCACCACCCAACGCAAGTATTTT
abundance: few; j_gene: TRBJ2-1; v_gene: TRBV6-5; d_gene: TRBD2; CDR3aa: CASSYGEGNEQFF; CDR3nt: TGTGCCAGCAGTTACGGGGAGGGCAATGAGCAGTTCTTC
abundance: many; j_gene: TRBJ1-1; v_gene: TRBV7-9; d_gene: NA; CDR3aa: CASSFDSGAFF; CDR3nt: TGTGCCAGCAGCTTCGACTCGGGTGCTTTCTTT
abundance: many; j_gene: TRBJ1-1; v_gene: TRBV5-1; d_gene: TRBD1; CDR3aa: CASSLGQVNTEAFF; CDR3nt: TGCGCCAGCAGCCTAGGACAGGTGAACACTGAAGCTTTCTTT
abundance: many; j_gene: TRBJ2-1; v_gene: TRBV20-1; d_gene: TRBD2; CDR3aa: CSAPLAGEYNEQFF; CDR3nt: TGCAGTGCGCCTCTAGCGGGAGAGTACAATGAGCAGTTCTTC
abundance: many; j_gene: TRBJ2-3; v_gene: TRBV6-1; d_gene: NA; CDR3aa: CASRLARDTQYF; CDR3nt: TGTGCCAGCAGGCTAGCGCGAGATACGCAGTATTTT
abundance: many; j_gene: TRBJ2-1; v_gene: TRBV12-3/TRBV12-4; d_gene: NA; CDR3aa: CASRSEGGNEQFF; CDR3nt: TGTGCCAGCAGGTCAGAGGGGGGCAATGAGCAGTTCTTC
abundance: many; j_gene: TRBJ2-3; v_gene: TRBV19; d_gene: NA; CDR3aa: CASSIGAPDTQYF; CDR3nt: TGTGCCAGTAGTATAGGGGCCCCAGATACGCAGTATTTT
abundance: many; j_gene: TRBJ2-1; v_gene: TRBV20-1; d_gene: TRBD1; CDR3aa: CSAAGTATHNEQFF; CDR3nt: TGCAGTGCGGCCGGGACAGCCACCCACAATGAGCAGTTCTTC
abundance: NA; j_gene: TRBJ2-7; v_gene: TRBV7-3; d_gene: NA; CDR3aa: CASSLMGSAYEQYF; CDR3nt: TGTGCCAGCAGCTTAATGGGGTCGGCCTACGAGCAGTACTTC
abundance: many; j_gene: TRBJ1-5; v_gene: TRBV2; d_gene: NA; CDR3aa: CASSESGREQPQHF; CDR3nt: TGTGCCAGCAGTGAATCGGGCAGGGAACAGCCCCAGCATTTT
abundance: many; j_gene: TRBJ1-1; v_gene: TRBV5-6; d_gene: NA; CDR3aa: CASSFGMRNTEAFF; CDR3nt: TGTGCCAGCAGCTTCGGAATGAGGAACACTGAAGCTTTCTTT
abundance: many; j_gene: TRBJ2-7; v_gene: TRBV4-3; d_gene: TRBD2; CDR3aa: CASSQAPLSGGKSYEQYF; CDR3nt: TGCGCCAGCAGCCAAGCCCCCTTATCGGGAGGGAAATCCTACGAGCAGTACTTC
abundance: NA; j_gene: TRBJ2-7; v_gene: TRBV6-1; d_gene: TRBD2; CDR3aa: CASSEGTSGSYEQYF; CDR3nt: TGTGCCAGCAGTGAAGGGACTAGCGGGAGCTACGAGCAGTACTTC
abundance: many; j_gene: TRBJ2-2; v_gene: TRBV5-1; d_gene: NA; CDR3aa: CASSSQGGAGELFF; CDR3nt: TGCGCCAGCAGCTCCCAGGGGGGGGCTGGGGAGCTGTTTTTT
abundance: NA; j_gene: TRBJ1-2; v_gene: TRBV12-3/TRBV12-4; d_gene: NA; CDR3aa: CASGTNYGYTF; CDR3nt: TGTGCCAGCGGGACAAACTATGGCTACACCTTC
abundance: few; j_gene: TRBJ2-7; v_gene: TRBV7-9; d_gene: NA; CDR3aa: CASSRSGYEQYF; CDR3nt: TGTGCCAGCAGCCGGAGCGGGTACGAGCAGTACTTC
abundance: few; j_gene: TRBJ1-5; v_gene: TRBV6-1; d_gene: NA; CDR3aa: CASGEMGYQPQHF; CDR3nt: TGTGCCAGCGGTGAAATGGGGTATCAGCCCCAGCATTTT
abundance: many; j_gene: TRBJ2-3; v_gene: TRBV5-4; d_gene: NA; CDR3aa: CASSFTDTQYF; CDR3nt: TGTGCCAGCAGCTTTACAGATACGCAGTATTTT
abundance: many; j_gene: TRBJ2-7; v_gene: TRBV18; d_gene: NA; CDR3aa: CASSPGRGRSHEQYF; CDR3nt: TGTGCCAGCTCACCAGGGCGGGGGCGCAGTCACGAGCAGTACTTC
abundance: many; j_gene: TRBJ1-4; v_gene: TRBV20-1; d_gene: NA; CDR3aa: CSARGDYYEKLFF; CDR3nt: TGCAGTGCTAGAGGGGACTATTATGAAAAACTGTTTTTT
abundance: many; j_gene: TRBJ2-6; v_gene: TRBV4-1; d_gene: NA; CDR3aa: CASSQVGTESGANVLTF; CDR3nt: TGCGCCAGCAGCCAAGTTGGTACGGAATCTGGGGCCAACGTCCTGACTTTC
abundance: many; j_gene: TRBJ1-6; v_gene: TRBV10-3; d_gene: NA; CDR3aa: CAISGTGNSPLHF; CDR3nt: TGTGCCATCAGCGGGACTGGAAATTCACCCCTCCACTTT
abundance: many; j_gene: TRBJ2-1; v_gene: TRBV18; d_gene: TRBD2; CDR3aa: CASSPGLADNAEQFF; CDR3nt: TGTGCCAGCTCACCGGGACTAGCGGACAATGCTGAGCAGTTCTTC
abundance: many; j_gene: TRBJ2-1; v_gene: TRBV7-9; d_gene: NA; CDR3aa: CASTRPPPTYNEQFF; CDR3nt: TGTGCCAGCACCCGACCCCCTCCTACCTACAATGAGCAGTTCTTC
abundance: many; j_gene: TRBJ1-5; v_gene: TRBV6-1; d_gene: NA; CDR3aa: CASSGAGTAAFNQPQHF; CDR3nt: TGTGCCAGCAGTGGAGCTGGGACCGCCGCTTTTAATCAGCCCCAGCATTTT
abundance: many; j_gene: TRBJ2-2; v_gene: TRBV7-8; d_gene: TRBD1; CDR3aa: CASSPAPGQRELFF; CDR3nt: TGTGCCAGCAGCCCAGCCCCGGGACAGAGGGAGCTGTTTTTT
abundance: many; j_gene: TRBJ1-1; v_gene: TRBV6-1; d_gene: NA; CDR3aa: CASSYLNTEAFF; CDR3nt: TGTGCCAGCAGTTATCTGAACACTGAAGCTTTCTTT
abundance: many; j_gene: TRBJ2-5; v_gene: TRBV6-5; d_gene: TRBD2; CDR3aa: CASSLSYGARGGETQYF; CDR3nt: TGTGCCAGCAGTTTAAGTTATGGGGCCCGGGGGGGAGAGACCCAGTACTTC
abundance: many; j_gene: TRBJ1-1; v_gene: TRBV18; d_gene: NA; CDR3aa: CASSPEGTITEAFF; CDR3nt: TGTGCCAGCTCACCGGAGGGAACGATCACTGAAGCTTTCTTT
abundance: many; j_gene: TRBJ2-1; v_gene: TRBV20-1; d_gene: NA; CDR3aa: CSAHVLGRSYNEQFF; CDR3nt: TGCAGTGCCCACGTATTAGGACGCTCCTACAATGAGCAGTTCTTC
abundance: many; j_gene: TRBJ1-1; v_gene: TRBV6-2/TRBV6-3; d_gene: NA; CDR3aa: CASSQRENTEAFF; CDR3nt: TGTGCCAGCAGTCAAAGGGAGAACACTGAAGCTTTCTTT
abundance: NA; j_gene: TRBJ2-1; v_gene: TRBV5-1; d_gene: TRBD2; CDR3aa: CASSLGTSGLEQFF; CDR3nt: TGCGCCAGCAGCCTAGGGACTAGCGGGTTGGAGCAGTTCTTC
abundance: medium-sized; j_gene: TRBJ1-3; v_gene: TRBV11-3; d_gene: NA; CDR3aa: CASSPSTGNTIYF; CDR3nt: TGTGCCAGCAGCCCATCTACTGGAAACACCATATATTTT
abundance: many; j_gene: TRBJ1-1; v_gene: TRBV5-1; d_gene: NA; CDR3aa: CASREGVNTEAFF; CDR3nt: TGCGCCAGCAGGGAGGGCGTGAACACTGAAGCTTTCTTT